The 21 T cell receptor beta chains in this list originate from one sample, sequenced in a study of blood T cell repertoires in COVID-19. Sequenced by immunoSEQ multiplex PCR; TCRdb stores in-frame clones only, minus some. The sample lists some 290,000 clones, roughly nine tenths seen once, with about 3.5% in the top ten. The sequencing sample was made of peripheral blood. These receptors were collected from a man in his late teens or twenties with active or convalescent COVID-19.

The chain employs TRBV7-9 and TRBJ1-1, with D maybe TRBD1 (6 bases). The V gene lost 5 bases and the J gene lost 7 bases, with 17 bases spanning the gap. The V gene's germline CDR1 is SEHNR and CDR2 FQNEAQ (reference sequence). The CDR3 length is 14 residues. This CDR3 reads CASSRPTGSYEAFF. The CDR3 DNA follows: TGTGCCAGCAGCCGTCCGACAGGCTCCTATGAAGCTTTCTTT.

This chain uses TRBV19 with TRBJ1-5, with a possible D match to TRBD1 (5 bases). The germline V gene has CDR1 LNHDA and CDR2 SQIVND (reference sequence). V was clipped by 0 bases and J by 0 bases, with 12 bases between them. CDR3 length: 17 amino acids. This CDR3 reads CASSIDGAEFSNQPQHF. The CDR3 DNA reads TGTGCCAGTAGTATAGATGGGGCAGAATTTAGCAATCAGCCCCAGCATTTT. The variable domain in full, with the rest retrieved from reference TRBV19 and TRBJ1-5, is DGGITQSPKYLFRKEGQNVTLSCEQNLNHDAMYWYRQDPGQGLRLIYYSQIVNDFQKGDIAEGYSVSREKKESFPLTVTSAQKNPTAFYLCASSIDGAEFSNQPQHFGDGTRLSIL.

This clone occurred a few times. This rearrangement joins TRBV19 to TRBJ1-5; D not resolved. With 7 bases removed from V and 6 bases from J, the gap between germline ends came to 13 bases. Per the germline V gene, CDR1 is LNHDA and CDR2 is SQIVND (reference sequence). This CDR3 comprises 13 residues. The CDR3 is CASKKGSGQPQHF. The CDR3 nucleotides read TGTGCCAGTAAGAAGGGAAGCGGTCAGCCCCAGCATTTT.

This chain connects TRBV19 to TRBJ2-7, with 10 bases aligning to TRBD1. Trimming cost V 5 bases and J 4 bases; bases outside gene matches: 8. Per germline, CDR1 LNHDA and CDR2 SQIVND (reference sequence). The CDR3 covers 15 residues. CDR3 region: CASSPGTGARYEQYF. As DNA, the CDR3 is TGTGCCAGTAGTCCTGGGACAGGGGCGAGGTACGAGCAGTACTTC.

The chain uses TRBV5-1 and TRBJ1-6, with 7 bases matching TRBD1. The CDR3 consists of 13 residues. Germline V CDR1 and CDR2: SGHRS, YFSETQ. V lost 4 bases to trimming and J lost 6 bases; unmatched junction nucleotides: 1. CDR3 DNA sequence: TGCGCCAGCAGCCGGGACAGTAATTCACCCCTCCACTTT. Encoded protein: CASSRDSNSPLHF.

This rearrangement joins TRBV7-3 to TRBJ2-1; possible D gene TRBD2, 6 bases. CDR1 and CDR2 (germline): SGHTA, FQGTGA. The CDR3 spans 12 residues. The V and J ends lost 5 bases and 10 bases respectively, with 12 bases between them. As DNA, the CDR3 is TGTGCCAGCAGCCTCCGGAGGGGAGAGCAGTTCTTC. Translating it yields CASSLRRGEQFF.

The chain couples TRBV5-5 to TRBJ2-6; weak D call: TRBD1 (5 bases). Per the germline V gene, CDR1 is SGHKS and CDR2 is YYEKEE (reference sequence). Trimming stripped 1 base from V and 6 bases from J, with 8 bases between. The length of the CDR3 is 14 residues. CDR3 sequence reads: CASSLWGTANVLTF. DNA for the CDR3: TGTGCCAGCAGCTTGTGGGGCACGGCCAACGTCCTGACTTTC. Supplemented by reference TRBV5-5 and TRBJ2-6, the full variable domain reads DAGVTQSPTHLIKTRGQQVTLRCSPISGHKSVSWYQQVLGQGPQFIFQYYEKEERGRGNFPDRFSARQFPNYSSELNVNALLLGDSALYLCASSLWGTANVLTFGAGSRLTVL.

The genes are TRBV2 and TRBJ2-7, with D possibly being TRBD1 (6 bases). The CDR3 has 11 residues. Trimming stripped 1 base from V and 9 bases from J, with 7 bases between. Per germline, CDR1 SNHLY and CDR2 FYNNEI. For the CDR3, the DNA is TGTGCCAGCAGTGAAGAGGACAGGCAGTACTTC. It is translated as CASSEEDRQYF.

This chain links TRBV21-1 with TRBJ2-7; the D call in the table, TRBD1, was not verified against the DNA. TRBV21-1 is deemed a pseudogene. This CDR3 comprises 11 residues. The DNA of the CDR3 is TGTGCCAGCTTCCCTCAGTACGAGCAGTACTTC. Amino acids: CASFPQYEQYF.

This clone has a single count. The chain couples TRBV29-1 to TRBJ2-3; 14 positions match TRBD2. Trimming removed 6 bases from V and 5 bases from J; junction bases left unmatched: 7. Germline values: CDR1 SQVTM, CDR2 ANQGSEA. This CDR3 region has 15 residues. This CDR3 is CSVVGTSGRIDTQYF. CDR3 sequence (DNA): TGCAGCGTCGTGGGGACTAGCGGGAGAATAGATACGCAGTATTTT.

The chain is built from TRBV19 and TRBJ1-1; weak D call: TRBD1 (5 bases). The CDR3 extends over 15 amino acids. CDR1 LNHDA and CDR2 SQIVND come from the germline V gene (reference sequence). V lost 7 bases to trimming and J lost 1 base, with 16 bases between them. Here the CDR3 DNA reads TGTGCCAGTACCCTGGAAAGGGGCACGAACACTGAAGCTTTCTTT. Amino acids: CASTLERGTNTEAFF.

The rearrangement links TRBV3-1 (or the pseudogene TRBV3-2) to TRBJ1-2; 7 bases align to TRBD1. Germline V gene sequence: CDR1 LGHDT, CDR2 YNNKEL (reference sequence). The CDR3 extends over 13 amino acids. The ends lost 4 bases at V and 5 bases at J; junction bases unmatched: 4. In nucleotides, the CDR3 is TGTGCCAGCAGCCCAGGGGGGTTTTATGGCTACACCTTC. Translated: CASSPGGFYGYTF.

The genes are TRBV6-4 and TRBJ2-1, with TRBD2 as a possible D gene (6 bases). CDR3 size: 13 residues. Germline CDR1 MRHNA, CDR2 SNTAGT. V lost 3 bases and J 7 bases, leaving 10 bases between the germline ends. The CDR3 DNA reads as TGTGCCAGCAGTGATTCGGAGGGTAATGAGCAGTTCTTC. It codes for CASSDSEGNEQFF.

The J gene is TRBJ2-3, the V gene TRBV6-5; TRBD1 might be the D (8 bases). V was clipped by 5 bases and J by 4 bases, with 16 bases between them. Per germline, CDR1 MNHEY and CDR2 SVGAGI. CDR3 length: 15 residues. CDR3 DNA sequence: TGTGCCAGCAGTCCCAATACAGGGGGGGCAGATACGCAGTATTTT. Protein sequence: CASSPNTGGADTQYF.

The CDR3 nucleotides are TGTGCCAGCAGCGGACAAGCAGACGGAACAGATACGCAGTATTTT. Translated: CASSGQADGTDTQYF. The chain couples TRBV9 to TRBJ2-3; D not certain. The germline V and J ends were trimmed by 3 bases and 3 bases, with 14 bases remaining between them. Germline V gene data show CDR1 as SGDLS and CDR2 as YYNGEE. The CDR3 loop spans 15 amino acids.

The CDR3 is CASRYPGQGTQEKLFF. The CDR3 nucleotides read TGTGCCAGCAGGTACCCGGGACAGGGGACCCAGGAAAAACTGTTTTTT. V is TRBV28 and J is TRBJ1-4; 10 bases match TRBD1. With 6 bases clipped from V and 8 bases from J, the junction kept 12 bases outside the gene matches. The CDR3 runs to 16 residues. Germline V gives CDR1 MDHEN, CDR2 SYDVKM.

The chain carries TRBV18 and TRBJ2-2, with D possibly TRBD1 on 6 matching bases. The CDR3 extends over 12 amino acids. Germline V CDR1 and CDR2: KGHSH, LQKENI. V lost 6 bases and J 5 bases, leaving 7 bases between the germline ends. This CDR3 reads CASSTGTGELFF. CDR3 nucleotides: TGTGCCAGCTCTACAGGGACCGGGGAGCTGTTTTTT.

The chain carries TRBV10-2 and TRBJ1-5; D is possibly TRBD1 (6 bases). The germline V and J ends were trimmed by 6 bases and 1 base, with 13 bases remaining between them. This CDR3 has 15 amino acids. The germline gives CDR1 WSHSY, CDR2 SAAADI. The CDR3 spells CASRDGGLSNQPQHF. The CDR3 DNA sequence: TGCGCCAGCAGAGATGGGGGCCTAAGCAATCAGCCCCAGCATTTT.

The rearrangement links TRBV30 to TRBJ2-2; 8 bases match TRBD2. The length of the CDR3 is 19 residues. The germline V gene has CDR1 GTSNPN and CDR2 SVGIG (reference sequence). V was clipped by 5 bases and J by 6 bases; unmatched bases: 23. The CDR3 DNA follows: TGTGCCTGGCGTGAGATTCCGTGGCGGGAGGCCCTGTTCGCCGGGGAGCTGTTTTTT. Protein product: CAWREIPWREALFAGELFF.

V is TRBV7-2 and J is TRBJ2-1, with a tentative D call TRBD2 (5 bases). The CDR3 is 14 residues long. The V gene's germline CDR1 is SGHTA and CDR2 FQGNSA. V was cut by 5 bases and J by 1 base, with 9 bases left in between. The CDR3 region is CASSPSQSYNEQFF. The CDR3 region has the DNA TGTGCCAGCAGCCCTAGCCAATCCTACAATGAGCAGTTCTTC.

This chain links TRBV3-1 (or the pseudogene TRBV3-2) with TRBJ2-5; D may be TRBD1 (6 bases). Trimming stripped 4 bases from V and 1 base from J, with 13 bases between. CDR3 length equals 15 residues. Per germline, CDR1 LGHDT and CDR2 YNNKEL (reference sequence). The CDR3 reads CASSRLQGAQETQYF. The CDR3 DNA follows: TGTGCCAGCAGCCGTCTACAGGGCGCCCAAGAGACCCAGTACTTC.